This is a list of T cell receptor beta chains from one sample in a study of T cell repertoires in cytomegalovirus infection. Each CDR3 protein is one row after TCRdb ran MiXCR on the reads. The sample has more than 400,000 distinct CDR3 sequences; 26% are singletons. The sequencing input was PBMCs. These receptors all come from a human donor in good health (CMV status not recorded). Some clones in this sample may be carry-over from other donors' samples. Each CDR3 is given with its conserved first and last residue. The order of the fields is V gene, J gene, D gene, clone size, CDR3 protein, CDR3 DNA. A D gene is named only where the DNA matches it firmly. A row's size may be missing; if present it is once, few, many or a size class.

TRBV28,TRBJ1-4,.,many,CASSFIQGATNEKLFF,TGTGCCAGCAGTTTTATTCAGGGCGCGACTAATGAAAAACTGTTTTTT
TRBV7-9,TRBJ1-4,.,.,CASSHTGRNEKLFF,TGTGCCAGCAGCCACACAGGGAGGAATGAAAAACTGTTTTTT
TRBV5-1,TRBJ2-7,.,.,CASSLGKRFAEQYF,TGCGCCAGCAGCTTGGGCAAGCGCTTTGCCGAGCAGTACTTC
TRBV6-2/TRBV6-3,TRBJ2-3,.,few,CASSYRRRDVDTQYF,TGTGCCAGCAGTTACCGCCGCCGTGACGTTGATACGCAGTATTTT
TRBV20-1,TRBJ2-3,TRBD2,.,CSARWEGIDTQYF,TGCAGTGCTAGATGGGAGGGGATAGATACGCAGTATTTT
TRBV7-2,TRBJ1-5,.,few,CASSHGGSNQPQHF,TGTGCCAGCAGCCACGGTGGAAGCAATCAGCCCCAGCATTTT
TRBV5-8,TRBJ2-1,.,.,CASSLVLLAGNEQFF,TGTGCCAGCAGCTTGGTGCTCCTGGCGGGCAATGAGCAGTTCTTC
TRBV20-1,TRBJ2-2,TRBD2,.,CSARDPLAGGDTGELFF,TGCAGTGCTAGAGATCCACTAGCGGGAGGGGACACCGGGGAGCTGTTTTTT
TRBV9,TRBJ2-5,TRBD2,.,CASSVGLAGEETQYF,TGTGCCAGCAGCGTAGGTCTAGCGGGGGAAGAGACCCAGTACTTC
TRBV20-1,TRBJ2-5,.,.,CSVLRGARETQYF,TGCAGTGTCCTTAGGGGGGCTCGGGAGACCCAGTACTTC